Following are 4 T cell receptor beta chains from one sample sequenced in a study of cytomegalovirus exposure and HLA in healthy donors. The study ran its PCR with 60 Vbeta and 13 Jbeta primers. TCRdb keeps only in-frame clones here, not all; method: immunoSEQ multiplex PCR. The sample lists under 200,000 clones, around 83% seen once, with 1.5% to 2% in the top ten. The sequenced sample was PBMCs. All receptors derive from a man aged 35-49 years in good health and CMV-seropositive.

This chain uses TRBV19 with TRBJ1-3; D is perhaps TRBD1 (5 bases). Deletions cut 5 bases from V and 0 bases from J, with 8 bases between. The CDR3 length is 14 residues. The germline V gene has CDR1 LNHDA and CDR2 SQIVND (reference sequence). The CDR3 DNA reads TGTGCCAGTAGTTCGACAGTCTCTGGAAACACCATATATTTT. Translating gives CASSSTVSGNTIYF.

The chain combines TRBV4-2 with TRBJ1-5; 7 nucleotides match TRBD1. The CDR3 consists of 16 residues. From germline, CDR1 is LGHNA and CDR2 YNFKEQ. With 1 base clipped from V and 5 bases from J, the junction kept 8 bases outside the gene matches. CDR3 protein: CASSQASGDRDQPQHF. The CDR3 DNA reads TGTGCCAGCAGCCAAGCTTCGGGTGACAGGGATCAGCCCCAGCATTTT.

The J gene is TRBJ2-3, the V gene TRBV27, with TRBD1 identical over 7 bases. Per germline, CDR1 MNHEY and CDR2 SMNVEV (reference sequence). The V and J ends lost 7 bases and 3 bases, in that order; junction bases with no gene match: 7. The CDR3 contains 14 residues. CDR3 amino acids: CASKNRGGTDTQYF. The CDR3 DNA is TGTGCCAGCAAGAACAGGGGCGGGACAGATACGCAGTATTTT.

The gene calls are TRBV2 and TRBJ2-5; no reliable D call. This CDR3 has 11 amino acids. The V end was cut by 8 bases, the J end by 5 bases, with 9 bases between. CDR1 and CDR2 (germline): SNHLY, FYNNEI. CDR3 nucleotide sequence: TGTGCCAGCCCCTGGCGGGAGACCCAGTACTTC. The encoded protein is CASPWRETQYF.